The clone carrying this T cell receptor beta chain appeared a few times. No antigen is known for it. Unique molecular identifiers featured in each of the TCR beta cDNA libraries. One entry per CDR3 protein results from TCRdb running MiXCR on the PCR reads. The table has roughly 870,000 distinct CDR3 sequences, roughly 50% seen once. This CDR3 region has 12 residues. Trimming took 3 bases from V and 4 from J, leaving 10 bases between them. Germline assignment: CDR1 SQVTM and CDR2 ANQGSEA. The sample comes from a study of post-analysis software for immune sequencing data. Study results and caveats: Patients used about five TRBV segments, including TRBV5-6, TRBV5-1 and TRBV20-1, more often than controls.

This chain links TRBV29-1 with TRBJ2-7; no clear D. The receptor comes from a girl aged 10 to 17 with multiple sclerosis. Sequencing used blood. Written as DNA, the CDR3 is TGCAGCGTTGAGGGTCCCGCTTACGAGCAGTACTTC. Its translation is CSVEGPAYEQYF.